The source of this TCR beta chain is a study of blood T cell repertoires in COVID-19. Per germline, CDR1 SGHNT and CDR2 YENEEA. The CDR3 runs 13 residues. V lost 2 bases and J lost 4, with 5 bases in between. Sequencing was performed with immunoSEQ multiplex PCR; in TCRdb, only in-frame clones are kept and a portion is missing. The sample lists 75,000 to 85,000 clones; around 88% were seen once. V is TRBV11-3 and J is TRBJ2-2; D gene ambiguous. Sample: peripheral blood. The source is a human donor in a cohort sampled during active COVID-19. CDR3 sequence reads: CASSLYITGELFF. In nucleotides, the CDR3 is TGTGCCAGCAGCTTATATATCACCGGGGAGCTGTTTTTT. Using reference TRBV11-3 and TRBJ2-2 for the parts outside the CDR3, the full variable domain is EAGVVQSPRYKIIEKKQPVAFWCNPISGHNTLYWYLQNLGQGPELLIRYENEEAVDDSQLPKDRFSAERLKGVDSTLKIQPAELGDSAVYLCASSLYITGELFFGEGSRLTVL.